This is a list of T cell receptor beta chains from one sample in a study of blood T cell repertoires in COVID-19. TCRdb keeps only in-frame clones here, not all; method: immunoSEQ multiplex PCR. Of around 170,000 clones listed, around 84% are singletons. Sequenced sample: peripheral blood. These receptors originate from a man aged 45-60 years with active or convalescent COVID-19. The CDR3 runs from the conserved cysteine through the conserved F or W. D genes are given only for firm matches. A clone size is listed for some rows: how often the clone was seen (once, few, many), or a class if it is expanded.

D: .; J: TRBJ2-1; size: .; V: TRBV24-1; DNA: TGTGCCACCAGTGATCTCAATGAGCAGTTCTTC; CDR3: CATSDLNEQFF
D: TRBD1; J: TRBJ1-2; size: .; V: TRBV6-2/TRBV6-3; DNA: TGTGCCAGCAGTTACTCGGGACAGGTTGCCTATGGCTACACCTTC; CDR3: CASSYSGQVAYGYTF
D: .; J: TRBJ2-1; size: .; V: TRBV11-2; DNA: TGTGCCAGCAGCTTAGATCGGGGTAGGCTGTTCTTC; CDR3: CASSLDRGRLFF
D: TRBD1; J: TRBJ1-5; size: .; V: TRBV5-6; DNA: TGTGCCAGCAGCGTAACAGGGGGCAATCAGCCCCAGCATTTT; CDR3: CASSVTGGNQPQHF
D: TRBD2; J: TRBJ2-7; size: once; V: TRBV19; DNA: TGTGCCAGCGATGACGGGAGGATCCCTTACGAGCAGTACTTC; CDR3: CASDDGRIPYEQYF
D: .; J: TRBJ2-7; size: .; V: TRBV11-3; DNA: TGTGCCAGCAGTTTGGGGACTGGGGGGATGATTGGAGAGCAGTACTTC; CDR3: CASSLGTGGMIGEQYF
D: TRBD2; J: TRBJ2-3; size: few; V: TRBV30; DNA: TGTGCCTGGAGTAGCTGGTCTAGCGGGACCTCTAGCACAGATACGCAGTATTTT; CDR3: CAWSSWSSGTSSTDTQYF
D: .; J: TRBJ2-3; size: .; V: TRBV11-1; DNA: TGTGCCAGCAGCTTAGCCGGGATCCGCACAGATACGCAGTATTTT; CDR3: CASSLAGIRTDTQYF
D: TRBD1; J: TRBJ1-1; size: .; V: TRBV2; DNA: TGTGCCAGCAGTGGCAACAGGGGAAACACTGAAGCTTTCTTT; CDR3: CASSGNRGNTEAFF
D: .; J: TRBJ2-1; size: .; V: TRBV3-1/TRBV3-2; DNA: TGTGCCAGCACAGGGGTTCTACGGGTGACTGAGCAGTTCTTC; CDR3: CASTGVLRVTEQFF
D: TRBD1; J: TRBJ1-1; size: .; V: TRBV11-2; DNA: TGTGCCAGCGCTACCCCAGGGGGAGGGAACACTGAAGCTTTCTTT; CDR3: CASATPGGGNTEAFF
D: TRBD2; J: TRBJ2-3; size: .; V: TRBV4-3; DNA: TGCGCCAGCAGCCAAGGCAGCGGGGGCTATCGAGGAACAGATACGCAGTATTTT; CDR3: CASSQGSGGYRGTDTQYF
D: .; J: TRBJ1-2; size: .; V: TRBV24-1; DNA: TGTGCCACCAGTGATTCCCGCAGTAACTATGGCTACACCTTC; CDR3: CATSDSRSNYGYTF
D: .; J: TRBJ2-7; size: .; V: TRBV6-5; DNA: TGTGCCAGCAGTTACCAGGCCGGGGTGGGCGAGCAGTACTTC; CDR3: CASSYQAGVGEQYF
D: .; J: TRBJ2-2; size: once; V: TRBV7-2; DNA: TGTGCCAGCAGCTCGGTCCGGACCGGGGAGCTGTTTTTT; CDR3: CASSSVRTGELFF
D: TRBD2; J: TRBJ2-5; size: .; V: TRBV3-1/TRBV3-2; DNA: TGTGCCAGCACCAAACGGGGACTAGCGGGGGGTGGAGAGACCCAGTACTTC; CDR3: CASTKRGLAGGGETQYF
D: .; J: TRBJ2-1; size: .; V: TRBV28; DNA: TGTGCCAGCAGTTTTCTGGGACTCCAGTTCTTC; CDR3: CASSFLGLQFF
D: .; J: TRBJ1-3; size: few; V: TRBV4-3; DNA: TGCGCCAGCAGCCAAGAGGGGGGAGCCTACTCTGGAAACACCATATATTTT; CDR3: CASSQEGGAYSGNTIYF
D: .; J: TRBJ2-1; size: .; V: TRBV5-4; DNA: TGTGCCAGCAGCATTGGGGGGCTCGAGGGAGGGGATAAAAATGAGCAGTTCTTC; CDR3: CASSIGGLEGGDKNEQFF
D: TRBD2; J: TRBJ2-1; size: .; V: TRBV2; DNA: TGTGCCAGCAGGATTAGCGGGGGGTACAATGAGCAGTTCTTC; CDR3: CASRISGGYNEQFF
D: TRBD1; J: TRBJ1-5; size: .; V: TRBV19; DNA: TGTGCCAGTAGTCCCGGGACAGGCAGCAATCAGCCCCAGCATTTT; CDR3: CASSPGTGSNQPQHF
D: .; J: TRBJ2-3; size: .; V: TRBV7-2; DNA: TGTGCCAGCAGCTTAGGACTAGACGGAGATACGCAGTATTTT; CDR3: CASSLGLDGDTQYF
D: TRBD2; J: TRBJ2-1; size: .; V: TRBV24-1; DNA: TGTGCCACCCCCCCTAGCGGGGGGGCTAATGAGCAGTTCTTC; CDR3: CATPPSGGANEQFF
D: .; J: TRBJ2-1; size: .; V: TRBV7-9; DNA: TGTGCCAGCATCCTGCTGGGGGGCTACAATGAGCAGTTCTTC; CDR3: CASILLGGYNEQFF
D: TRBD2; J: TRBJ2-7; size: .; V: TRBV4-2; DNA: TGTGCCAGCAGCCCGACTAGCGGGGGGCAGTACGAGCAGTACTTC; CDR3: CASSPTSGGQYEQYF
D: .; J: TRBJ2-3; size: .; V: TRBV9; DNA: TGTGCCAGCAGCGTAGACCGTAGCTGGACAGATACGCAGTATTTT; CDR3: CASSVDRSWTDTQYF
D: .; J: TRBJ1-4; size: few; V: TRBV12-5; DNA: TGTGCTAGTGGTTTCGAGACAGGAAATAATGAAAAACTGTTTTTT; CDR3: CASGFETGNNEKLFF
D: .; J: TRBJ2-5; size: .; V: TRBV5-5; DNA: TGTGCCAGCAGCTTCAGGGTGGATGTACAGACCCAGTACTTC; CDR3: CASSFRVDVQTQYF
D: .; J: TRBJ2-7; size: .; V: TRBV18; DNA: TGTGCCAGCTCAAACGGTGTGGGAGCCACCTTCCACGAGCAGTACTTC; CDR3: CASSNGVGATFHEQYF
D: .; J: TRBJ1-1; size: .; V: TRBV7-2; DNA: TGTGCCAGCAGCTTAGCTGCGCGCAGGTTGAACACTGAAGCTTTCTTT; CDR3: CASSLAARRLNTEAFF
D: TRBD1; J: TRBJ1-1; size: .; V: TRBV5-5; DNA: TGTGCCAGCAGCTTGGTAGGGGGCGCAGACACTGAAGCTTTCTTT; CDR3: CASSLVGGADTEAFF
D: .; J: TRBJ2-2; size: .; V: TRBV3-1/TRBV3-2; DNA: TGTGCCAGCAGCCAAGATCGGGGGTTCACCGGGGAGCTGTTTTTT; CDR3: CASSQDRGFTGELFF
D: .; J: TRBJ1-3; size: few; V: TRBV5-1; DNA: TGCGCCAGCAGCTTGGCGGGGGGCAACTCTGGAAACACCATATATTTT; CDR3: CASSLAGGNSGNTIYF
D: .; J: TRBJ2-1; size: .; V: TRBV7-9; DNA: TGTGCCAGCAGCCCCAGCGGTAGGGAGAGCGTCAATGAGCAGTTCTTC; CDR3: CASSPSGRESVNEQFF
D: .; J: TRBJ1-2; size: .; V: TRBV18; DNA: TGTGCCAGCTCACCACAAGCCCAGGGTACTAACTATGGCTACACCTTC; CDR3: CASSPQAQGTNYGYTF
D: TRBD2; J: TRBJ2-7; size: .; V: TRBV3-1/TRBV3-2; DNA: TGTGCCAGCAGCCAAGTAGCGGGAGAGGACTACGAGCAGTACTTC; CDR3: CASSQVAGEDYEQYF
D: .; J: TRBJ2-3; size: .; V: TRBV5-4; DNA: TGTGCCAGCAGCCCCCCTGATAGAGATACGCAGTATTTT; CDR3: CASSPPDRDTQYF
D: .; J: TRBJ2-3; size: .; V: TRBV24-1; DNA: TGTGCCACCAGTGATTCGCGGGGGCTAGCGGCTAACACAGATACGCAGTATTTT; CDR3: CATSDSRGLAANTDTQYF
D: .; J: TRBJ2-7; size: .; V: TRBV2; DNA: TGTGCCAGCACCGACCCCAACAACAGGGCCGAGCAGTACTTC; CDR3: CASTDPNNRAEQYF
D: .; J: TRBJ1-4; size: .; V: TRBV5-1; DNA: TGCGCCAGCAGCCCGGCGGGGGGCGCCGGTTATAATGAAAAACTGTTTTTT; CDR3: CASSPAGGAGYNEKLFF
D: TRBD2; J: TRBJ2-1; size: once; V: TRBV11-3; DNA: TGTGCCAGCAGCTTATCCGGGAGGGGGTCCTACAATGAGCAGTTCTTC; CDR3: CASSLSGRGSYNEQFF
D: TRBD1; J: TRBJ2-1; size: .; V: TRBV5-4; DNA: TGTGCCAGCAGCGGACCGGGACAGGGCGGGAATGAGCAGTTCTTC; CDR3: CASSGPGQGGNEQFF
D: .; J: TRBJ1-3; size: .; V: TRBV7-2; DNA: TGTGCCAGCAGCTTAGAGAGGTCTGGAAACACCATATATTTT; CDR3: CASSLERSGNTIYF
D: .; J: TRBJ1-2; size: .; V: TRBV7-2; DNA: TGTGCCAGCAGCTCGGACACGACTAACTATGGCTACACCTTC; CDR3: CASSSDTTNYGYTF
D: TRBD2; J: TRBJ2-1; size: .; V: TRBV5-4; DNA: TGTGCCAGCAGCCAAAGGGCGGGGGTAAATGAGCAGTTCTTC; CDR3: CASSQRAGVNEQFF